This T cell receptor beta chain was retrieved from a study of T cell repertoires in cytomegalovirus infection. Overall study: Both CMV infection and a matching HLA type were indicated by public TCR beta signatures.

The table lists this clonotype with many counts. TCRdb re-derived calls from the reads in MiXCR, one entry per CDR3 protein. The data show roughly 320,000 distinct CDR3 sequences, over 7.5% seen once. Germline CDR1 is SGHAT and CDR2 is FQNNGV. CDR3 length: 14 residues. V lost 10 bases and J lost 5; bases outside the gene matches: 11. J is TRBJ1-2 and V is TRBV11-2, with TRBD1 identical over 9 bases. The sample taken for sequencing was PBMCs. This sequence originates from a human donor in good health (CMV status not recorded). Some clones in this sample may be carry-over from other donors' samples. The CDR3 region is CATRRIQGAYGYTF. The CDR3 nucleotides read TGTGCCACAAGAAGGATACAGGGGGCATATGGCTACACCTTC.